A selection of T cell receptor beta chains follows, all from one sample in a study of blood T cell repertoires in COVID-19. Libraries were prepared by immunoSEQ multiplex PCR; TCRdb keeps only in-frame clonotypes and omits some of them. The sample has approximately 180,000 clones, 81% seen once. Sequenced material: peripheral blood. The receptor set was obtained from a woman of 80 years or more with COVID-19, enrolled during active disease. Both conserved end residues are part of each CDR3. The D gene is left open where the match is weak. Size tells how often a clone was seen (once, few, many) or the class of an expanded clone, and some rows leave it out.

TRBV4-1,TRBJ2-3,.,few,TGCGCCAGCAGCCAAGTCGGAGGGCTCACAGATACGCAGTATTTT,CASSQVGGLTDTQYF
TRBV10-3,TRBJ1-4,TRBD1,.,TGTGCCATCAGTGAAAAACAGGGGGAGGAAAAACTGTTTTTT,CAISEKQGEEKLFF
TRBV28,TRBJ2-3,TRBD2,.,TGTGCCAGCAACCCCCCAGGGACTAGCGGCACAGATACGCAGTATTTT,CASNPPGTSGTDTQYF
TRBV11-3,TRBJ2-5,TRBD1,.,TGTGCCAGCAGCTCCGGGACAGCAGTGGAGACCCAGTACTTC,CASSSGTAVETQYF
TRBV7-2,TRBJ2-7,TRBD2,.,TGTGCCAGCAGCTCCCTCGCGGGAGGCTCCTACGAGCAGTACTTC,CASSSLAGGSYEQYF
TRBV10-3,TRBJ2-2,TRBD1,.,TGTGCCATCAGCGGACAGGGGATCGGGGAGCTGTTTTTT,CAISGQGIGELFF
TRBV19,TRBJ1-5,.,.,TGTGCCAGTAGTATTGAGGGGGGGTATCAGCCCCAGCATTTT,CASSIEGGYQPQHF
TRBV25-1,TRBJ2-3,TRBD2,.,TGTGCCAGCAGTGACTGGCGGGAGGCAGATACGCAGTATTTT,CASSDWREADTQYF
TRBV21-1,TRBJ2-2,.,.,TGTGCCAGCAGCAAAGGGAACCGACAGTTTTACGCCGGGGAGCTGTTTTTT,CASSKGNRQFYAGELFF
TRBV28,TRBJ2-1,TRBD2,.,TGCGCCAGCAGTTATCTCCGGGGTAGCGGGAGGTCCCTCTCCTACAATGAGCAGTTCTTC,CASSYLRGSGRSLSYNEQFF
TRBV3-1/TRBV3-2,TRBJ2-4,TRBD1,.,TGTGCCAGCAGCCTCGGCGAGATTGGCAGGGGGCAATACTTC,CASSLGEIGRGQYF
TRBV7-3,TRBJ1-5,.,.,TGTGCCAGCAGCTTCGACAATAGCAATCAGCCCCAGCATTTT,CASSFDNSNQPQHF
TRBV7-9,TRBJ2-7,TRBD2,once,TGTGCCAGCAGCTTAGGGGGACTAGCGGGGGTCGAGCAGTACTTC,CASSLGGLAGVEQYF
TRBV19,TRBJ2-1,TRBD2,.,TGTGCCAGTAGGATGCGGGAGTATGGGTACAATGAGCAGTTCTTC,CASRMREYGYNEQFF
TRBV6-1,TRBJ1-2,.,.,TGTGCCAGCAGTGAAAGCACAGTTAACTATGGCTACACCTTC,CASSESTVNYGYTF
TRBV7-8,TRBJ2-1,TRBD2,.,TGTGCCAGCAGCAGATCTAGCGGCTCCTACAATGAGCAGTTCTTC,CASSRSSGSYNEQFF
TRBV11-2,TRBJ1-1,.,once,TGTGCCAGCAGCTTAGATTCGGCTGAAGCTTTCTTT,CASSLDSAEAFF
TRBV18,TRBJ2-7,TRBD1,few,TGTGCCAGCTCACGAACCTCCGGGACAGTAGTCTACGAGCAGTACTTC,CASSRTSGTVVYEQYF
TRBV6-1,TRBJ1-2,.,few,TGTGCCAGCCGCCACAGGATAGCTAACTATGGCTACACCTTC,CASRHRIANYGYTF
TRBV9,TRBJ1-1,TRBD1,once,TGTGCCAGCAGCGTAGAGGGGACAGGGTCCACTGAAGCTTTCTTT,CASSVEGTGSTEAFF
TRBV6-6,TRBJ2-7,TRBD2,.,TGTGCCAGCAGTTACGGGGCTAGCGGTAACCGCTACGAGCAGTACTTC,CASSYGASGNRYEQYF
TRBV5-1,TRBJ2-1,.,.,TGCGCCAGCAGCTCGATGCTACGGAGACCCCCCTACAATGAGCAGTTCTTC,CASSSMLRRPPYNEQFF
TRBV2,TRBJ2-3,.,few,TGTGCCAGCAGTGTCCCCAGGGGTGACACAGATACGCAGTATTTT,CASSVPRGDTDTQYF
TRBV2,TRBJ1-1,.,.,TGTGCCAGCAGTGACTCGGCAGGGAGGGGGAACACTGAAGCTTTCTTT,CASSDSAGRGNTEAFF
TRBV19,TRBJ1-2,.,.,TGTGCCAGTAGTATTTGGGGGCAGGGTGGCTACACCTTC,CASSIWGQGGYTF
TRBV4-2,TRBJ2-1,TRBD1,.,TGTGCCAGCAGCCCCAGGACAGGGAACAATGAGCAGTTCTTC,CASSPRTGNNEQFF
TRBV4-2,TRBJ2-7,.,.,TGTGCCAGCAGGCCCGGGACACTCGACGAGCAGTACTTC,CASRPGTLDEQYF
TRBV7-9,TRBJ2-3,.,.,TGTGCCAGCAGCCCTTGGAGAGGCACAGATACGCAGTATTTT,CASSPWRGTDTQYF
TRBV27,TRBJ2-5,.,once,TGTGCCAGCAGTCCGACCTCAGGGGTTTGGCAAGAGACCCAGTACTTC,CASSPTSGVWQETQYF
TRBV2,TRBJ1-1,.,.,TGTGCCAGCAGGCTGGTGGCAGGGGAAACTGAAGCTTTCTTT,CASRLVAGETEAFF
TRBV5-6,TRBJ1-1,TRBD1,.,TGTGCCAGCAGCCCCTCAGGGGGTGAAGCTTTCTTT,CASSPSGGEAFF
TRBV7-9,TRBJ2-7,.,.,TGTGCCAGCAGCTTAGCCGGGGGTTACGAGCAGTACTTC,CASSLAGGYEQYF
TRBV4-2,TRBJ2-2,TRBD2,.,TGTGCCAGCAGCCAAGCTAGCGGGGGGGTAGGCGGGGAGCTGTTTTTT,CASSQASGGVGGELFF
TRBV9,TRBJ2-2,.,.,TGTGCCAGCAGCGTAGTACAGGGTAGCACCGGGGAGCTGTTTTTT,CASSVVQGSTGELFF
TRBV14,TRBJ2-3,.,once,TGTGCCAGCAGCCAAGGTGGGCCAGGCACAGATACGCAGTATTTT,CASSQGGPGTDTQYF
TRBV3-1/TRBV3-2,TRBJ2-7,TRBD2,.,TGTGCCAGCAGCCGTCGACTAGCGGGCAGCTCCTACGAGCAGTACTTC,CASSRRLAGSSYEQYF
TRBV7-9,TRBJ1-5,TRBD1,.,TGTGCCAGCAGCTCCCGGGACAGGGGGAACGATCAGCCCCAGCATTTT,CASSSRDRGNDQPQHF
TRBV27,TRBJ1-1,TRBD1,.,TGTGCCAGCAGTTTAGACAGGGGCACTGAAGCTTTCTTT,CASSLDRGTEAFF
TRBV19,TRBJ1-2,.,once,TGTGCCAGTAGTATACAGGGGCAATCGGGCTACACCTTC,CASSIQGQSGYTF
TRBV19,TRBJ2-1,.,once,TGTGCCAGTAGTTCAACGATGAGCTCCTACAATGAGCAGTTCTTC,CASSSTMSSYNEQFF
TRBV7-9,TRBJ2-2,.,.,TGTGCCAGCAGCCTCGAGGTTTTTGGGTCCCACACCGGGGAGCTGTTTTTT,CASSLEVFGSHTGELFF
TRBV9,TRBJ1-2,.,few,TGTGCCAGCAGCCCGAGATGGGCAGGGGGCTACACCTTC,CASSPRWAGGYTF
TRBV6-6,TRBJ2-2,.,.,TGTGCCAGCAGACCCCCCCTACTCGGCACCGGGGAGCTGTTTTTT,CASRPPLLGTGELFF
TRBV5-6,TRBJ2-5,.,.,TGTGCCAGCAGCCCTTTGGGGGGTCGAATTTTGGGGTTTCAAGAGACCCAGTACTTC,CASSPLGGRILGFQETQYF
TRBV9,TRBJ2-2,.,.,TGTGCCAGCAGCGTAGCTAAGCTGCGGAACACCGGGGAGCTGTTTTTT,CASSVAKLRNTGELFF
TRBV18,TRBJ1-5,.,.,TGTGCCAGCTCACCAAGGACAGGCAATCAGCCCCAGCATTTT,CASSPRTGNQPQHF
TRBV7-2,TRBJ2-5,TRBD2,.,TGTGCCAGCAGCCCTAGCGGACTAGCGGGGGAAGAGACCCAGTACTTC,CASSPSGLAGEETQYF
TRBV6-4,TRBJ1-2,TRBD1,.,TGTGCCAGCAGCGCCGACAGGGCCGGGGGTGGCTACACCTTC,CASSADRAGGGYTF
TRBV24-1,TRBJ2-5,TRBD2,.,TGTGCCACCAGCGCGACTAGCGGGGACCAAGAGACCCAGTACTTC,CATSATSGDQETQYF
TRBV28,TRBJ2-7,TRBD1,.,TGTGCCAGCAGTCCGCAGGGACAGGGTACCCCCTACGAGCAGTACTTC,CASSPQGQGTPYEQYF
TRBV11-2,TRBJ1-6,.,.,TGTGCCAGCAGCTTAACAGTAACAGGGCGATCACCCCTCCACTTT,CASSLTVTGRSPLHF